The rows below give T cell receptor beta chains drawn from one sample of a study of CD8+CD57+ T cells in acquired aplastic anemia. TCRdb redid the calling of the reads with MiXCR, one entry per CDR3 protein. The table shows about 170,000 distinct CDR3 sequences, with under 75% occurring only once. Sequenced sample: sorted CD4+, CD8+, or CD8+CD57+ T cells (not recorded which) from PBMCs. The origin of the receptors is a human donor in good health. CDR3s include the opening cysteine and the closing phenylalanine or tryptophan. Each record gives: V gene, J gene, D gene, clone size, CDR3 protein, CDR3 DNA. D genes are given only for firm matches. Size tells how often a clone was seen (once, few, many) or the class of an expanded clone, and some rows leave it out.

V gene: TRBV30; J gene: TRBJ1-2; D gene: -; clone size: many; CDR3 protein: CAWKQFYGYTF; CDR3 DNA: TGTGCCTGGAAACAGTTCTATGGCTACACCTTC
V gene: TRBV10-1; J gene: TRBJ2-7; D gene: -; clone size: -; CDR3 protein: CASSFRRDPSSYEQYF; CDR3 DNA: TGTGCCAGCAGCTTTAGGAGGGACCCGAGCTCCTACGAGCAGTACTTC
V gene: TRBV6-2/TRBV6-3; J gene: TRBJ2-1; D gene: -; clone size: -; CDR3 protein: CASSQTPAYGEGYNEQFF; CDR3 DNA: TGTGCCAGCAGCCAGACCCCTGCCTACGGAGAGGGATACAATGAGCAGTTCTTC
V gene: TRBV12-3/TRBV12-4; J gene: TRBJ1-5; D gene: -; clone size: -; CDR3 protein: CASSLSATDQPQHF; CDR3 DNA: TGTGCCAGCAGTTTGTCGGCCACCGATCAGCCCCAGCATTTT
V gene: TRBV5-1; J gene: TRBJ1-2; D gene: -; clone size: -; CDR3 protein: CASAWTAREQTYGYTF; CDR3 DNA: TGCGCCAGCGCCTGGACCGCCCGGGAACAGACGTATGGCTACACCTTC
V gene: TRBV5-6; J gene: TRBJ1-2; D gene: -; clone size: -; CDR3 protein: CASSLPYGDCGYTF; CDR3 DNA: TGTGCCAGCAGCTTGCCGTATGGGGACTGTGGCTACACCTTC
V gene: TRBV7-2; J gene: TRBJ1-1; D gene: TRBD1; clone size: many; CDR3 protein: CASSLTGGWTEAFF; CDR3 DNA: TGTGCCAGCAGCTTGACAGGGGGCTGGACTGAAGCTTTCTTT
V gene: TRBV19; J gene: TRBJ2-5; D gene: -; clone size: -; CDR3 protein: CASRIQGRGQATQYF; CDR3 DNA: TGTGCCAGTAGGATACAGGGAAGGGGCCAAGCGACCCAGTACTTC
V gene: TRBV6-5; J gene: TRBJ2-1; D gene: TRBD1; clone size: -; CDR3 protein: CASRGTGPNEQFF; CDR3 DNA: TGTGCCAGCAGGGGGACAGGGCCCAATGAGCAGTTCTTC
V gene: TRBV7-9; J gene: TRBJ2-1; D gene: TRBD2; clone size: -; CDR3 protein: CASSLAPGLADEQFF; CDR3 DNA: TGTGCCAGCAGCTTAGCCCCGGGACTAGCGGATGAGCAGTTCTTC
V gene: TRBV3-1; J gene: TRBJ2-5; D gene: TRBD2; clone size: many; CDR3 protein: CASSQEGGGEGQETQYF; CDR3 DNA: TGTGCCAGCAGCCAAGAGGGGGGAGGGGAGGGCCAAGAGACCCAGTACTTC
V gene: TRBV10-3; J gene: TRBJ1-2; D gene: -; clone size: -; CDR3 protein: CAITGGIGYTF; CDR3 DNA: TGTGCCATCACTGGGGGGATTGGCTACACCTTC
V gene: TRBV25-1; J gene: TRBJ2-2; D gene: -; clone size: once; CDR3 protein: CASSETGELFF; CDR3 DNA: TGTGCCAGCAGTGAAACCGGGGAGCTGTTTTTT
V gene: TRBV7-9; J gene: TRBJ1-2; D gene: -; clone size: many; CDR3 protein: CASNSGIAGTNYGYTF; CDR3 DNA: TGTGCCAGCAATTCGGGCATTGCAGGGACTAACTATGGCTACACCTTC
V gene: TRBV5-1; J gene: TRBJ2-2; D gene: -; clone size: -; CDR3 protein: CASSSSLFGELFF; CDR3 DNA: TGTGCCAGCAGCTCCTCCCTGTTCGGGGAGCTGTTTTTT
V gene: TRBV20-1; J gene: TRBJ2-7; D gene: -; clone size: few; CDR3 protein: CSARDYRKNPYEQYF; CDR3 DNA: TGCAGTGCTAGAGACTATCGAAAGAACCCCTACGAGCAGTACTTC
V gene: TRBV6-5; J gene: TRBJ1-1; D gene: -; clone size: many; CDR3 protein: CASSYGAGTTNTEAFF; CDR3 DNA: TGTGCCAGCAGTTACGGGGCCGGGACAACGAACACTGAAGCTTTCTTT
V gene: TRBV5-8; J gene: TRBJ2-1; D gene: TRBD2; clone size: few; CDR3 protein: CASTLGGTSGSHRYNEQFF; CDR3 DNA: TGTGCCAGCACCCTTGGAGGGACTAGCGGGAGCCATCGCTACAATGAGCAGTTCTTC
V gene: TRBV7-9; J gene: TRBJ1-2; D gene: TRBD1; clone size: -; CDR3 protein: CASSPDRESSYTF; CDR3 DNA: TGTGCCAGCAGCCCGGACAGGGAGAGTAGCTACACCTTC
V gene: TRBV4-1; J gene: TRBJ1-3; D gene: -; clone size: -; CDR3 protein: CASSQGVRGGDTIYF; CDR3 DNA: TGCGCCAGCAGCCAAGGGGTGCGGGGGGGAGACACCATATATTTT
V gene: TRBV20-1; J gene: TRBJ2-3; D gene: -; clone size: few; CDR3 protein: CSARNVWGTDTQYF; CDR3 DNA: TGCAGTGCTAGGAACGTTTGGGGCACAGATACGCAGTATTTT
V gene: TRBV20-1; J gene: TRBJ1-1; D gene: -; clone size: few; CDR3 protein: CSARSGPTAFF; CDR3 DNA: TGCAGTGCTAGGTCGGGCCCGACGGCTTTCTTT
V gene: TRBV7-2; J gene: TRBJ2-7; D gene: -; clone size: few; CDR3 protein: CASSFIPTSYEQYF; CDR3 DNA: TGTGCCAGCAGCTTTATACCGACTTCCTACGAGCAGTACTTC
V gene: TRBV6-1; J gene: TRBJ2-3; D gene: TRBD2; clone size: many; CDR3 protein: CASSELAGDTDTQYF; CDR3 DNA: TGTGCCAGCAGTGAACTAGCGGGAGATACAGATACGCAGTATTTT
V gene: TRBV29-1; J gene: TRBJ2-1; D gene: -; clone size: -; CDR3 protein: CSVEPQGRVNEQFF; CDR3 DNA: TGCAGCGTTGAACCACAGGGGAGGGTCAATGAGCAGTTCTTC
V gene: TRBV7-2; J gene: TRBJ2-1; D gene: -; clone size: -; CDR3 protein: CASSLWARNEQFF; CDR3 DNA: TGTGCCAGCAGCTTATGGGCCAGGAATGAGCAGTTCTTC